The 19 T cell receptor beta chains below were found in one sample sequenced in a study of T cell changes during pregnancy in multiple sclerosis. Using immunoSEQ multiplex PCR, the repertoire was profiled, and TCRdb retains in-frame clones only, with some absent. The table includes roughly 76,000 clones, about 89% detected once. This material consisted of CD4+ T cells from peripheral blood mononuclear cells, taken in the second trimester of pregnancy. These receptors were collected from a female donor with multiple sclerosis, enrolled in a pregnancy study.

The chain recombines TRBV9 with TRBJ2-3; TRBD1 might be the D (5 bases). The CDR3 is made up of 16 amino acids. Trimming stripped 0 bases from V and 0 bases from J, with 11 bases between. Germline V gives CDR1 SGDLS, CDR2 YYNGEE. Here the CDR3 reads CASSVDGQGSTDTQYF. CDR3 DNA sequence: TGTGCCAGCAGCGTAGATGGGCAGGGTAGCACAGATACGCAGTATTTT.

The V and J genes are TRBV7-3 and TRBJ2-4; 12 nucleotides match TRBD1. The CDR3 runs to 17 residues. The V and J ends lost 3 bases and 7 bases, in that order; junction bases with no gene match: 10. The germline V gene encodes CDR1 SGHTA and CDR2 FQGTGA. CDR3 nucleotides: TGTGCCAGCAGCTTGGGGACAGGGGGCGCAAGTTTGAACATTCAGTACTTC. As protein: CASSLGTGGASLNIQYF.

This rearrangement joins TRBV7-2 to TRBJ2-5; D is perhaps TRBD2 (6 bases). Germline values: CDR1 SGHTA, CDR2 FQGNSA. The ends were cut back, 8 bases at V and 1 base at J, with 11 bases in the middle. CDR3 size: 13 residues. The CDR3 here is CASSRGAQETQYF. The DNA for the CDR3 is TGTGCCAGCTCGCGGGGCGCCCAAGAGACCCAGTACTTC.

V usage is TRBV7-6 and J usage is TRBJ2-1; possibly TRBD2 for D (7 bases). CDR1 is SGHVS, CDR2 FNYEAQ, per germline. V lost 0 bases, J lost 5 bases, and 11 bases lay in between. The CDR3 totals 15 residues. CDR3: CASSLAGGPHNEQFF. The CDR3 region has the DNA TGTGCCAGCAGCTTAGCGGGGGGGCCCCACAATGAGCAGTTCTTC. Together with reference TRBV7-6 and TRBJ2-1, the CDR3 gives the full variable domain: GAGVSQSPRYKVTKRGQDVALRCDPISGHVSLYWYRQALGQGPEFLTYFNYEAQQDKSGLPNDRFSAERPEGSISTLTIQRTEQRDSAMYRCASSLAGGPHNEQFFGPGTRLTVL.

The V gene is TRBV6-5, the J gene TRBJ1-3; tentatively, D is TRBD1 (6 bases). This CDR3 region has 14 residues. V lost 6 bases and J 4 bases, leaving 13 bases between the germline ends. In germline, CDR1 is MNHEY, CDR2 SVGAGI. The DNA of the CDR3 is TGTGCCAGCAGGCAGGGGAGTTCCGGAAACACCATATATTTT. It specifies CASRQGSSGNTIYF.

J is TRBJ2-7 and V is TRBV4-1, with D maybe TRBD1 (8 bases). The V end lost 4 bases, the J end lost 2 bases, and 21 bases lay between the germline ends. Germline values: CDR1 MGHRA, CDR2 YSYEKL. The CDR3 is made up of 17 amino acids. CDR3 nucleotide sequence: TGCGCCAGCAGCCCAAAAGACGGACAGGGAGGGGCCTACGAGCAGTACTTC. This gives the protein CASSPKDGQGGAYEQYF.

This sequence joins TRBV7-9 and TRBJ1-2; D is perhaps TRBD1 (6 bases). This CDR3 comprises 16 residues. V gave up 0 bases and J gave up 4 bases, with 15 bases separating them. Germline V gene lookup returns CDR1 SEHNR and CDR2 FQNEAQ (reference sequence). The CDR3: CASSLAREGVTYGYTF. CDR3 DNA sequence: TGTGCCAGCAGCTTAGCCAGGGAGGGGGTGACCTATGGCTACACCTTC. The entire variable domain, with the rest obtained from reference TRBV7-9 and TRBJ1-2, is as follows: DTGVSQNPRHKITKRGQNVTFRCDPISEHNRLYWYRQTLGQGPEFLTYFQNEAQLEKSRLLSDRFSAERPKGSFSTLEIQRTEQGDSAMYLCASSLAREGVTYGYTFGSGTRLTVV.

The chain recombines TRBV6-1 with TRBJ2-7; D not certain. Germline lookup yields CDR1 MNHNS and CDR2 SASEGT. Between the trimmed V and J ends, which lost 0 bases and 2 bases, there was a span of 11 bases. The CDR3 loop spans 15 amino acids. For the CDR3, the DNA is TGTGCCAGCAGTGAAGCGATGGGCAGACCCTACGAGCAGTACTTC. It translates to CASSEAMGRPYEQYF.

Comments on this clone: The germline gene is not matched at one end of the junction; a read error may be the cause. The chain links TRBV28 to TRBJ1-2; TRBD1 matches at 7 bases. CDR1 is MDHEN and CDR2 is SYDVKM in the germline V gene. The CDR3 has 11 residues. The CDR3 is CASSRDRRHAF. CDR3 sequence (DNA): TGTGCCAGCAGTCGGGACAGACGGCACGCCTTC.

V gene TRBV19 combines with J gene TRBJ2-1; 7 nucleotides align to TRBD2. Germline V gives CDR1 LNHDA, CDR2 SQIVND (reference sequence). The CDR3 extends over 14 amino acids. Trimming took 4 bases from V and 5 from J; bases not matched to a gene: 5. The CDR3: CASSNLAAHNEQFF. CDR3 coding DNA: TGTGCCAGTAGTAATCTAGCGGCCCACAATGAGCAGTTCTTC.

In nucleotides, the CDR3 is TGTGCCAGCAGTGAAGCAAGGGGACAGGGGGCGGCCAAAAACATTCAGTACTTC. Residues: CASSEARGQGAAKNIQYF. The J gene is TRBJ2-4, the V gene TRBV2; the match to TRBD1 covers 12 bases. Germline V gene data show CDR1 as SNHLY and CDR2 as FYNNEI. The CDR3 has 18 residues. With 0 bases clipped from V and 1 base from J, the junction kept 4 bases outside the gene matches.

The chain is built from TRBV6-1 and TRBJ1-6, with D possibly matching TRBD1 (6 bases). This CDR3 is 11 amino acids long. The germline CDR1 and CDR2 sequences are MNHNS and SASEGT. V was cut by 8 bases and J by 7 bases, with 6 bases left in between. CDR3 sequence: CASGGNSPLHF. The CDR3 nucleotides read TGTGCCAGCGGGGGCAATTCACCCCTCCACTTT.

The chain has TRBV28 and TRBJ2-4, with D possibly TRBD2 on 6 matching bases. Germline assignment: CDR1 MDHEN and CDR2 SYDVKM. V shed 9 bases and J shed 2 bases, with 8 bases lying between them. The CDR3 covers 12 residues. CDR3 nucleotide sequence: TGTGCCAGTGGGACTTCCAAAAACATTCAGTACTTC. Its translation is CASGTSKNIQYF. The variable domain in full, completed from reference TRBV28 and TRBJ2-4, reads DVKVTQSSRYLVKRTGEKVFLECVQDMDHENMFWYRQDPGLGLRLIYFSYDVKMKEKGDIPEGYSVSREKKERFSLILESASTNQTSMYLCASGTSKNIQYFGAGTRLSVL.

V gene TRBV7-9 combines with J gene TRBJ2-7, with D possibly being TRBD1 (5 bases). Germline V gene lookup returns CDR1 SEHNR and CDR2 FQNEAQ (reference sequence). The V and J ends lost 5 bases and 0 bases respectively, with 8 bases between them. The CDR3 sequence is 13 residues long. The CDR3 coding sequence is TGTGCCAGCAGCCTGGACACCTCCTACGAGCAGTACTTC. Protein product: CASSLDTSYEQYF.

This chain connects TRBV5-1 to TRBJ2-2, with D possibly TRBD1 on 5 matching bases. The CDR3 extends over 15 amino acids. The V gene lost 4 bases and the J gene lost 1 base, with 11 bases spanning the gap. Germline V lookup: CDR1 SGHRS, CDR2 YFSETQ. The CDR3 nucleotides are TGCGCCAGCAGCCTGGAAACAGGGAACACCGGGGAGCTGTTTTTT. This sequence encodes CASSLETGNTGELFF.

The chain employs TRBV18 and TRBJ1-2; D gene uncertain. Germline assignment: CDR1 KGHSH and CDR2 LQKENI. CDR3 length: 15 residues. Trimming stripped 2 bases from V and 3 bases from J, with 13 bases between. The CDR3 DNA sequence: TGTGCCAGCTCACCAGTGCCCCGCGGAGACTATGGCTACACCTTC. Residues: CASSPVPRGDYGYTF.

To note about this clone: Other DNA sequences from this sample encode an identical CDR3 as well. The chain carries TRBV6-1 and TRBJ1-5; no definite D call. The germline V and J ends were trimmed by 1 base and 3 bases, with 10 bases remaining between them. Germline V gene data show CDR1 as MNHNS and CDR2 as SASEGT. The CDR3 loop spans 15 amino acids. Written as DNA, the CDR3 is TGTGCCAGCAGTGAAGTCGGCGGATACAATCAGCCCCAGCATTTT. Protein sequence: CASSEVGGYNQPQHF.

CDR3 sequence (DNA): TGCGCCAGCAGCCAAGAGGTAGCGGGGGCCTACGAGCAGTACTTC. Residues: CASSQEVAGAYEQYF. V and J are TRBV4-3 and TRBJ2-7; the match to TRBD2 covers 9 bases. After removal of 0 bases from V and 2 bases from J, the junction contained 2 bases not matched to a gene. The CDR3 totals 15 residues. Germline V CDR1 and CDR2: LGHNA, YSLEER.

This sequence joins TRBV29-1 and TRBJ2-5; perhaps TRBD2 as D (6 bases). Germline CDR1 and CDR2: SQVTM and ANQGSEA. The CDR3 is 12 residues long. V was trimmed by 3 bases and J by 3 bases, leaving 8 bases between them. The CDR3, as DNA: TGCAGCGTTGATGGCGGGGAAGAGACCCAGTACTTC. Translation gives CSVDGGEETQYF. Filled out from reference TRBV29-1 and TRBJ2-5, the complete variable domain reads SAVISQKPSRDICQRGTSLTIQCQVDSQVTMMFWYRQQPGQSLTLIATANQGSEATYESGFVIDKFPISRPNLTFSTLTVSNMSPEDSSIYLCSVDGGEETQYFGPGTRLLVL.